Given below is one TCR beta chain in context. The antigen is unknown. This specimen belongs to a study of cytomegalovirus exposure and HLA in healthy donors. Study as a whole: T cells numbering about 179 million yielded fewer than 140 million unique TCR beta sequences in an earlier analysis.

General study points: Reported results showed that the classifier diagnosed cytomegalovirus status with high specificity and sensitivity. Later on, a genetic analysis was performed. It linked a missense variant in DCLRE1C with V- and J-gene trimming of TCR beta.

The CDR3 runs to 13 residues. Per the germline V gene, CDR1 is MNHEY and CDR2 is SVGAGI. Trimming cost V 5 bases and J 2 bases, with 9 bases left between them. Primers for the PCR totalled 60 Vbeta and 13 Jbeta. The assay was immunoSEQ multiplex PCR, and TCRdb's table has in-frame clones only and misses some. This sample carries some 150,000 clones, around 75% of them seen once, and the ten largest clones take 1.2%. The chain is built from TRBV6-5 and TRBJ1-1; no firm D call. Sequenced material: PBMCs. The TCR comes from a female donor in good health and CMV-seronegative. CDR3 sequence reads: CASSPTGNTEAFF. Here the CDR3 DNA reads TGTGCCAGCAGTCCGACGGGAAACACTGAAGCTTTCTTT.